Given below is one T cell receptor beta chain in context. The data were produced by immunoSEQ multiplex PCR, yet TCRdb's version contains in-frame clones alone and is incomplete. The sample records about half a million clones, about nine tenths being singletons. The age range of participants was about 18 to 89 years, with residence in under 30 US areas. Participants' own reports of clinical history determined their cohort assignment. V trimming: 7 bases; J trimming: 6 bases; junction bases outside the gene matches: 5. Germline-derived CDR1 and CDR2 are SNHLY and FYNNEI. This CDR3 region has 13 residues. This specimen belongs to a study of blood T cell repertoires in COVID-19.

The V gene is TRBV2, the J gene TRBJ1-5; 8 bases line up with TRBD1. Input material: PBMCs or T cells enriched from blood (not recorded which). This TCR came from a woman aged 55 to 70 who had recovered from COVID-19. CDR3 amino acids: CASNPGGGQPQHF. CDR3 in DNA: TGTGCCAGCAACCCAGGGGGCGGTCAGCCCCAGCATTTT.